This TCR beta chain was observed in a study of blood T cell repertoires in COVID-19. At the level of the study: PBMCs, B-cell-depleted T cells, or T cells were the source of the cDNA or gDNA that made up the material.

Original processing methods: Amplifying reference gene primers gave estimates of nucleated cell counts. Data came from immunoSEQ multiplex PCR; TCRdb stores just in-frame clones and leaves some out. V and J calls and clone size are given by that table; D and trimming were obtained from the DNA. The data show about 120,000 clones, approximately 87% seen once. Germline V gene data show CDR1 as LNHDA and CDR2 as SQIVND (reference sequence). The CDR3 consists of 15 residues. The germline V and J ends were trimmed by 5 bases and 0 bases, with 14 bases remaining between them. Sequencing was performed on peripheral blood. The chain uses TRBV19 and TRBJ2-7; maybe TRBD1 (5 bases). The clonotype originates from a woman aged 45-65 years with acute or convalescent COVID-19. The CDR3, as DNA: TGTGCCAGTAGTGGCGGACACCGCCTCTCCTACGAGCAGTACTTC. Translation: CASSGGHRLSYEQYF.